This TCR beta chain was sequenced in a study of blood T cell repertoires in COVID-19. Study context: Spain, Italy and the United States supplied samples that represented acute and convalescent COVID-19.

V was pared by 5 bases and J by 5 bases, with 8 bases of the junction left unmatched. The CDR3 covers 14 residues. The V gene's germline CDR1 is SQVTM and CDR2 ANQGSEA. As handled by the study authors: Using reference gene primer amplification, nucleated cell counts were estimated. This table comes from immunoSEQ multiplex PCR, and its TCRdb copy is limited to in-frame clones, with some not included. That table supplies the V and J calls and clone size; D and trimming were determined from the DNA. The repertoire holds about 380,000 clones, with 88% as singletons. Grouping used clinical history reported by participants in a survey and questionnaire.

This receptor was obtained from a woman aged 18 to 35 who had recovered from COVID-19. Sequencing used PBMCs or T cells enriched from blood (not recorded which). The V and J genes are TRBV29-1 and TRBJ1-5; 8 positions match TRBD1. CDR3 in DNA: TGCAGCGTTTCGGACAGGGACTCCCATCAGCCCCAGCATTTT. Amino acids: CSVSDRDSHQPQHF.